Below, one T cell receptor beta chain is given with its context. What it binds is unknown. This record belongs to a study of cytomegalovirus exposure and HLA in healthy donors. From the 120-subject validation cohort, which was separate from the roughly 630-subject first cohort, the donors were drawn. The CDR3 has 18 amino acids. Germline V lookup: CDR1 MGHRA, CDR2 YSYEKL. V gave up 2 bases and J gave up 0 bases, with 18 bases separating them. Study conclusions and caveats: TCR beta chains numbering more than 150 were designated cytomegalovirus-associated. According to reports, the classifier identified cytomegalovirus status with high specificity and sensitivity.

Generated by immunoSEQ multiplex PCR, the TCRdb table keeps only in-frame clones and is missing some. The table has about 48,000 clones, about 90% seen once. The chain couples TRBV4-1 to TRBJ2-3, with D perhaps TRBD2 (5 bases). Source material: PBMCs. The clonotype originates from a woman between 25 and 40 years old in good health and CMV-seronegative. The DNA for the CDR3 is TGCGCCAGCAGCCAAATATCATTTGAGGGCCCCAGCACAGATACGCAGTATTTT. Translation: CASSQISFEGPSTDTQYF.